This TCR beta chain emerged from a study of cytomegalovirus exposure and HLA in healthy donors. The study, taken as a whole, reports: Immune exposure information available was restricted to CMV serostatus. There were some V segments, including TRBV6-2 and TRBV6-3, excluded as indistinguishable.

To note about this clone: Its antigen is currently unknown.

PCR involved 60 Vbeta and 13 Jbeta primers. Profiling relied on immunoSEQ multiplex PCR, and the TCRdb table lists in-frame clones only, not all of them. The data show 150,000 or so clones, 64% seen once. V lost 2 bases to trimming and J lost 5 bases; unmatched junction nucleotides: 12. Germline V gene data show CDR1 as SGHTS and CDR2 as YDEGEE. The CDR3 runs to 17 residues. In nominal health when sampled, donors likely had unrecorded immune exposures nonetheless. The chain has TRBV5-8 and TRBJ2-1, with 8 nucleotides matching TRBD2. The sequencing sample was made of PBMCs. The clonotype comes from a woman aged 30 to 39 in good health and CMV-seropositive. The CDR3 region has the DNA TGTGCCAGCAGCTTTACGTTTGGACTAGCTGGGAACAATGAGCAGTTCTTC. Residues: CASSFTFGLAGNNEQFF.